This TCR beta chain is drawn from a study of control samples from healthy donors and cancer patients (dated by TCRdb to about 2020). Per the germline V gene, MDHEN is the CDR1 and SYDVKM is the CDR2. V was cut back by 6 bases and J by 3 bases, leaving a gap of 15 bases between them. Its CDR3 holds 14 amino acids, cysteine through phenylalanine. The only DNA kept is the CDR3, 42 bases in frame from the first base. This clone has only one observation. Its binding antigen is unknown. No qualities accompany the bases; no much larger clone lies one base away. Receptor amplification or capture employed the immunoSEQ multiplex PCR assay. TCRdb took over this immuneACCESS table, retaining in-frame rearrangements with V and J assigned. Such tables are incomplete; in checked studies, under half of the missing clones stem from an unresolved V gene, and the remainder is unexplained. In all, the sample holds 150,000 to 160,000 clones, and more than 85% of those were seen once. Approximately 2.5% of the sample goes to the ten largest clones.

This sequence originates from a man aged 50 to 60 in good health. The chain joins TRBV28 to TRBJ2-7; TRBD1 is perhaps the D gene, given 6 matching bases. Sequencing used blood. The CDR3 here reads CASRSPRGRYEQYF. The DNA reads TGTGCCAGCAGGTCCCCCAGGGGTCGCTACGAGCAGTACTTC.